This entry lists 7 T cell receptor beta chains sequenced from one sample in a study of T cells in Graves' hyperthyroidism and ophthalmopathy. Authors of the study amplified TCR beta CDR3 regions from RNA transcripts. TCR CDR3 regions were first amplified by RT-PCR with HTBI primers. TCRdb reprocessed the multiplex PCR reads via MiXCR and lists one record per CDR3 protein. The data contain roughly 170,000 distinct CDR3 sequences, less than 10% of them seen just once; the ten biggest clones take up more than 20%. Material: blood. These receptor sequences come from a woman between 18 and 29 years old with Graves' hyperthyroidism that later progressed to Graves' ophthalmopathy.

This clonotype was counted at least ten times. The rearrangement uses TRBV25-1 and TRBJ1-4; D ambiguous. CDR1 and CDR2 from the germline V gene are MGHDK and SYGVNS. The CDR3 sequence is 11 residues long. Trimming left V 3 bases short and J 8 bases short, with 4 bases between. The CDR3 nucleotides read TGTGCCAGCAGTGATTCGGAAAAACTGTTTTTT. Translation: CASSDSEKLFF.

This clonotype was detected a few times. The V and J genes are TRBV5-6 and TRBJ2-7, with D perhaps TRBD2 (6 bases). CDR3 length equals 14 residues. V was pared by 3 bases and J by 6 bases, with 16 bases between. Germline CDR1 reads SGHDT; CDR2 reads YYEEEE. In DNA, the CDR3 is TGTGCCAGCAGCTCCCCCCCAGGAGGGTTCGAGCAGTACTTC. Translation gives CASSSPPGGFEQYF.

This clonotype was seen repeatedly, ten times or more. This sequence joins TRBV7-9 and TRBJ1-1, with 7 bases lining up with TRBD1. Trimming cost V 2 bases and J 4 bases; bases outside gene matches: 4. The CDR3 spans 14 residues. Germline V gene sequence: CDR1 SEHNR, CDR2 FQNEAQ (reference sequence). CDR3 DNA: TGTGCCAGCAGCTTAATCAGGGGGAGCACTGAAGCTTTCTTT. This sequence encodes CASSLIRGSTEAFF.

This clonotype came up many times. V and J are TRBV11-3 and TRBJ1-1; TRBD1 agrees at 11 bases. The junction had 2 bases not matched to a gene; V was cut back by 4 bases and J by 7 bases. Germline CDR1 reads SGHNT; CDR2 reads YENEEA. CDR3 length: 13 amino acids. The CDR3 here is CASSSGTGGEAFF. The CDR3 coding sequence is TGTGCCAGCAGCTCCGGGACAGGGGGTGAAGCTTTCTTT.

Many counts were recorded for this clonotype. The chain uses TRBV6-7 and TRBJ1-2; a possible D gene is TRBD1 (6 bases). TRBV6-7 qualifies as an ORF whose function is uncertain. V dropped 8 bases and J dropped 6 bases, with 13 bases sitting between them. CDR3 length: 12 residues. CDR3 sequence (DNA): TGTGCCAGCTGCTCGGGGACACATGGCTACACCTTC. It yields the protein CASCSGTHGYTF.

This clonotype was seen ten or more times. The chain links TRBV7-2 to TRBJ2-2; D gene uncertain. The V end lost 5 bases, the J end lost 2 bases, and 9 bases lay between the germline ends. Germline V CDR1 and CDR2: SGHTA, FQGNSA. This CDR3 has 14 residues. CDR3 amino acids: CASSPQPNTGELFF. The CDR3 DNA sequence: TGTGCCAGCAGCCCCCAACCTAACACCGGGGAGCTGTTTTTT.

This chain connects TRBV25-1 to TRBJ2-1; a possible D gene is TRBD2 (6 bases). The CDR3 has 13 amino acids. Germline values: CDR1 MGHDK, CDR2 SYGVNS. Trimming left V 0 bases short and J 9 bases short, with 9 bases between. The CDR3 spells CASSEYAGSEQFF. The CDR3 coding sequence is TGTGCCAGCAGTGAATATGCGGGGAGTGAGCAGTTCTTC.